Shown below are 18 T cell receptor beta chains from a single sample sequenced in a study of early T cells in non-severe SARS-CoV-2 infection. TCRdb reprocessed the 5' RACE reads via MiXCR and lists one record per CDR3 protein. The table has about 67,000 distinct CDR3 sequences, roughly 12% seen once. Sequenced input: whole blood. The receptor set was obtained from an adult who was a healthcare worker with PCR-confirmed SARS-CoV-2 infection or an uninfected control (not recorded which).

With regard to this clonotype: This sequence may be a read error, since a much larger clone differs from it by one base. The chain couples TRBV6-6 to TRBJ2-2; TRBD1 matches 7 bases. CDR1 is MNHNY, CDR2 SVGAGI, per germline (reference sequence). The CDR3 extends over 16 amino acids. The CDR3: CASGTGPGGNIGELFF. The CDR3 coding sequence is TGTGCCAGCGGAACGGGCCCAGGGGGAAACATCGGGGAGCTGTTTTTT.

This clonotype was picked up many times. V is TRBV29-1 and J is TRBJ2-3; TRBD2 is a possible D gene (5 bases). CDR3 length: 14 amino acids. Trimming removed 5 bases from V and 2 bases from J, with 14 bases in between. Germline CDR1 reads SQVTM; CDR2 reads ANQGSEA. The CDR3 sequence is CSVLPWRVTDTQYF. The CDR3 DNA follows: TGCAGCGTTCTTCCATGGCGGGTCACAGATACGCAGTATTTT.

The rearrangement joins TRBV18 to TRBJ2-4, with 9 nucleotides matching TRBD2. Germline CDR1 KGHSH, CDR2 LQKENI. V dropped 3 bases and J dropped 4; count of bases not matched to a gene: 10. CDR3 length equals 17 residues. The CDR3 DNA is TGTGCCAGCTCACCCTTCGCAGCGGGGGGAGATAAAAACATTCAGTACTTC. This codes for CASSPFAAGGDKNIQYF. Using reference TRBV18 and TRBJ2-4 for the parts outside the CDR3, the full variable domain is NAGVMQNPRHLVRRRGQEARLRCSPMKGHSHVYWYRQLPEEGLKFMVYLQKENIIDESGMPKERFSAEFPKEGPSILRIQQVVRGDSAAYFCASSPFAAGGDKNIQYFGAGTRLSVL.

This clonotype was seen at least ten times. V gene TRBV7-9 combines with J gene TRBJ2-1; 8 bases are shared with TRBD2. The germline V gene has CDR1 SEHNR and CDR2 FQNEAQ (reference sequence). V gave up 2 bases and J gave up 4 bases; unmatched junction bases: 7. This CDR3 has 16 amino acids. The CDR3 spells CASSLKSGGLYNEQFF. CDR3 DNA sequence: TGTGCCAGCAGCTTAAAGAGCGGGGGCCTTTACAATGAGCAGTTCTTC.

This clonotype was observed at least ten times. The chain uses TRBV5-1 and TRBJ2-3; 8 bases map to TRBD1. The V segment lost 4 bases and the J segment 3 bases; nucleotides outside the gene matches: 4. Germline-derived CDR1 and CDR2 are SGHRS and YFSETQ. The length of the CDR3 is 14 residues. The CDR3 DNA reads as TGCGCCAGCAGCCCGAGACAGGGGACAGATACGCAGTATTTT. This sequence encodes CASSPRQGTDTQYF.

V usage is TRBV9 and J usage is TRBJ2-3, with TRBD1 identical over 10 bases. V was clipped by 3 bases and J by 5 bases; unmatched bases: 3. CDR3 length equals 14 residues. CDR1 SGDLS and CDR2 YYNGEE come from the germline V gene. Here the CDR3 DNA reads TGTGCCAGCAGCGAGCGGACAGGGGGAGATACGCAGTATTTT. This encodes CASSERTGGDTQYF.

There are many counts of this clonotype. Here the CDR3 DNA reads TGTGCCAGCATCCCCGGGAATTCGAACACCGGGGAGCTGTTTTTT. Translated, it gives CASIPGNSNTGELFF. This chain joins TRBV7-8 and TRBJ2-2, with D maybe TRBD2 (5 bases). The CDR3 sequence is 15 residues long. The V end was cut by 7 bases, the J end by 0 bases, with 12 bases between. Germline values: CDR1 SGHVS, CDR2 FQNEAQ.

V gene TRBV29-1 combines with J gene TRBJ2-1, with 11 positions matching TRBD2. Unmatched junction bases numbered 10, after V lost 2 bases and J lost 10 bases. This CDR3 spans 15 amino acids. Germline V gives CDR1 SQVTM, CDR2 ANQGSEA. The CDR3 protein is CSVEPGLAALGEQFF. The CDR3 DNA reads as TGCAGCGTTGAACCGGGACTAGCGGCTTTAGGGGAGCAGTTCTTC.

This clonotype was seen many times. The rearrangement uses TRBV11-2 and TRBJ2-3, with D possibly matching TRBD2 (6 bases). This CDR3 comprises 15 residues. V lost 1 base, J lost 1 base, and 9 bases lay in between. Germline V gives CDR1 SGHAT, CDR2 FQNNGV. Here the CDR3 reads CASSLGTIRTDTQYF. DNA for the CDR3: TGTGCCAGCAGCTTAGGGACTATACGCACAGATACGCAGTATTTT.

This clonotype has more than one count but fewer than ten. V gene TRBV5-1 combines with J gene TRBJ2-2; 10 bases fit TRBD2. Trimming removed 0 bases from V and 4 bases from J; junction bases left unmatched: 3. The CDR3 length is 16 residues. The V gene's germline CDR1 is SGHRS and CDR2 YFSETQ. This CDR3 is CASSLGTSGRTGELFF. CDR3 sequence (DNA): TGCGCCAGCAGCTTGGGGACTAGCGGACGCACCGGGGAGCTGTTTTTT.

This clonotype has a count of ten or more. V is TRBV6-5 and J is TRBJ1-2; weak D call: TRBD1 (6 bases). The CDR3 is 14 residues long. CDR1 is MNHEY, CDR2 SVGAGI, per germline. The V gene lost 5 bases and the J gene lost 4 bases, with 14 bases spanning the gap. The CDR3 region has the DNA TGTGCCAGCAGTGTCAGGGGCCCCCTCTATGGCTACACCTTC. Protein sequence: CASSVRGPLYGYTF.

This clonotype was seen at least ten times. V is TRBV29-1 and J is TRBJ2-7; a weak D match, TRBD2 (6 bases). V was pared by 4 bases and J by 2 bases, with 9 bases between. The CDR3 loop spans 12 amino acids. Germline CDR1 reads SQVTM; CDR2 reads ANQGSEA. The CDR3 nucleotides are TGCAGCGTTGTAGGGACTGCCTACGAGCAGTACTTC. This encodes CSVVGTAYEQYF.

This clonotype was seen just once. The V and J genes are TRBV29-1 and TRBJ1-1; no definite D call. There are 12 residues in the CDR3. Germline assignment: CDR1 SQVTM and CDR2 ANQGSEA. Trimming cost V 3 bases and J 5 bases, with 10 bases left between them. The CDR3 DNA reads as TGCAGCGTTGACAGCTTTGGGACTGAAGCTTTCTTT. Its protein product is CSVDSFGTEAFF.

This clonotype was observed once. The chain combines TRBV13 with TRBJ2-7; D may be TRBD1 (5 bases). V was trimmed by 5 bases and J by 7 bases, leaving 15 bases between them. In germline, CDR1 is PRHDT, CDR2 FYEKMQ (reference sequence). The CDR3 consists of 13 residues. CDR3 loop: CASSEGVSREQYF. The CDR3 region has the DNA TGTGCCAGCAGCGAAGGGGTCAGTCGTGAGCAGTACTTC.

This clonotype was seen ten or more times. The chain links TRBV2 to TRBJ2-5, with D unclear. Germline CDR1 is SNHLY and CDR2 is FYNNEI. This CDR3 has 15 residues. V was clipped by 6 bases and J by 3 bases, with 17 bases between them. The CDR3, as DNA: TGTGCCAGCAGCCCAAGCCGGTCGGGCAAAGAGACCCAGTACTTC. It specifies CASSPSRSGKETQYF.

The J gene is TRBJ2-1, the V gene TRBV5-1; 10 bases fit TRBD2. This CDR3 region has 18 residues. After removal of 4 bases from V and 6 bases from J, the junction contained 16 bases not matched to a gene. Germline-derived CDR1 and CDR2 are SGHRS and YFSETQ. CDR3 sequence (DNA): TGCGCCAGCAGCGATGCACTCGGACTAGCGGACAACATCAATGAGCAGTTCTTC. Translated: CASSDALGLADNINEQFF.

The chain uses TRBV19 and TRBJ2-5; possibly TRBD2 for D (6 bases). The V gene lost 3 bases and the J gene lost 4 bases, with 9 bases spanning the gap. Germline-derived CDR1 and CDR2 are LNHDA and SQIVND (reference sequence). CDR3 length: 13 residues. In nucleotides, the CDR3 is TGTGCCAGTAGTATGATTAGCGGAGAGACCCAGTACTTC. Residues: CASSMISGETQYF.

In its sample, this clonotype was seen many times. The chain uses TRBV7-9 and TRBJ1-1, with D possibly matching TRBD1 (5 bases). This CDR3 contains 13 residues. V dropped 3 bases and J dropped 7 bases, with 12 bases sitting between them. Looked up from germline, CDR1 is SEHNR and CDR2 is FQNEAQ (reference sequence). The CDR3: CASSFAGTDEAFF. The CDR3 bases are TGTGCCAGCAGCTTCGCTGGGACGGATGAAGCTTTCTTT.